These T cell receptor beta chains were read from a single sample in a study of blood T cells in healthy people across ages. One entry per CDR3 protein results from TCRdb running MiXCR on the 5' RACE reads. Of around 1,100,000 distinct CDR3 sequences listed, roughly two fifths are singletons. The sample comprised blood. These receptors were collected from a man aged 18 to 29 in good health. The CDR3 runs from the conserved cysteine through the conserved F or W. Each record gives: V gene, clone size, J gene, CDR3 length, D gene, CDR3 DNA, CDR3 protein. The D gene is left open where the match is weak. Clone size, where shown, is once, few, many, or a class for clones that have expanded.

TRBV20-1	NA	TRBJ2-6	16	NA	TGCAGTGCTAGCCAGCAGGGGTTCTCTGGGGCCAACGTCCTGACTTTC	CSASQQGFSGANVLTF
TRBV3-1	few	TRBJ2-3	16	TRBD2	TGTGCCAGCAGCCAAACAGCGGGGGGAAGCACAGATACGCAGTATTTT	CASSQTAGGSTDTQYF
TRBV20-1	NA	TRBJ1-2	13	NA	TGCAGTGCTAGAGTGGCAGATGACTATGGCTACACCTTC	CSARVADDYGYTF
TRBV11-3	NA	TRBJ2-5	14	NA	TGTGCCAGCAGCTTAGATGCGGGGACAGAGACCCAGTACTTC	CASSLDAGTETQYF
TRBV10-3	few	TRBJ1-5	16	NA	TGTGCCATCAGCGGGGGCCCCAGGGCTTCAGAACAGCCCCAGCATTTT	CAISGGPRASEQPQHF
TRBV24-1	NA	TRBJ1-2	13	NA	TGTGCCACCAGTGATTTCGTGGGATCTGGCTACACCTTC	CATSDFVGSGYTF
TRBV7-8	NA	TRBJ1-5	16	NA	TGTGCCAGCAGCTTAAGGCGGTGGGGCGCAGGTCAGCCCCAGCATTTT	CASSLRRWGAGQPQHF
TRBV6-2/TRBV6-3	NA	TRBJ1-2	14	NA	TGTGCCAGCAGTCCACACCGGGAGGGACGCGGCTACACCTTC	CASSPHREGRGYTF
TRBV2	few	TRBJ2-1	15	NA	TGTGCCAGCAGTCTCGGGACACCTTTGAACAATGAGCAGTTCTTC	CASSLGTPLNNEQFF
TRBV6-5	NA	TRBJ1-1	15	NA	TGTGCCAGCAAAAGACCCAGGGTTGGGGGCACTGAAGCTTTCTTT	CASKRPRVGGTEAFF
TRBV7-2	NA	TRBJ1-2	13	NA	TGTGCCAGCAGCCCCAATGGGGTGGAAGGCTACACCTTC	CASSPNGVEGYTF
TRBV4-3	many	TRBJ2-1	15	NA	TGCGCCAGCAGCCAAGAACTTCGGGGTTACAATGAGCAGTTCTTC	CASSQELRGYNEQFF
TRBV30	NA	TRBJ2-5	14	TRBD1	TGTGCCTTAGAATTCGGGACAGTCCAAGAGACCCAGTACTTC	CALEFGTVQETQYF
TRBV27	few	TRBJ2-7	18	TRBD1	TGTGCCAGCAGTTTAATATCCGATTACAGGGGGCGACGTTACGAGCAGTACTTC	CASSLISDYRGRRYEQYF
TRBV28	few	TRBJ2-1	11	NA	TGTGCCAGCAGTCTAACACATTCGCAGTTCTTC	CASSLTHSQFF
TRBV4-3	NA	TRBJ2-7	15	NA	TGCGCCAGCAGCCAAGCAATCGGCCCATCGGGAGAGCAGTACTTC	CASSQAIGPSGEQYF
TRBV7-2	few	TRBJ2-7	15	TRBD2	TGTGCCAGCAGCTTACTAGCGGGGACGATCTACGAGCAGTACTTC	CASSLLAGTIYEQYF
TRBV7-8	few	TRBJ1-2	15	NA	TGTGCCAGCAGCTTAGTAGAGGACGGAGACTATGGCTACACCTTC	CASSLVEDGDYGYTF
TRBV4-1	NA	TRBJ1-5	16	NA	TGCGCCAGCAGCCAAGCCTCAGGGCGGACAAATCAGCCCCAGCATTTT	CASSQASGRTNQPQHF
TRBV20-1	NA	TRBJ1-2	14	TRBD1	TGCAGTGCTACCCGGACAGGGGGCTTATATGGCTACACCTTC	CSATRTGGLYGYTF
TRBV20-1	NA	TRBJ1-6	23	NA	TGCAGTGCTAGGGAAACACGGACAAAGACACAGATCGGAAAAAGCTCCTATAATTCACCCCTCCACTTT	CSARETRTKTQIGKSSYNSPLHF
TRBV4-1	NA	TRBJ2-5	15	NA	TGCGCCAGCAGCCAAGGCAGGGGCGGGTTAGAGACCCAGTACTTC	CASSQGRGGLETQYF
TRBV7-2	once	TRBJ2-3	14	NA	TGTGCCAGCAGCTTTGGACGATTCACAGATACGCAGTATTTT	CASSFGRFTDTQYF
TRBV20-1	few	TRBJ2-5	12	TRBD1	TGCAGTGCAAGGACAGGAGGAGAGACCCAGTACTTC	CSARTGGETQYF
TRBV30	NA	TRBJ2-7	14	TRBD2	TGTGCCTGGAGTGTTATAGCGGGGCCTTACGAGCAGTACTTC	CAWSVIAGPYEQYF
TRBV7-9	few	TRBJ2-1	16	NA	TGTGCCAGCAGTCCTCTCGGGGCCACTGGAGGGAATGAGCAGTTCTTC	CASSPLGATGGNEQFF